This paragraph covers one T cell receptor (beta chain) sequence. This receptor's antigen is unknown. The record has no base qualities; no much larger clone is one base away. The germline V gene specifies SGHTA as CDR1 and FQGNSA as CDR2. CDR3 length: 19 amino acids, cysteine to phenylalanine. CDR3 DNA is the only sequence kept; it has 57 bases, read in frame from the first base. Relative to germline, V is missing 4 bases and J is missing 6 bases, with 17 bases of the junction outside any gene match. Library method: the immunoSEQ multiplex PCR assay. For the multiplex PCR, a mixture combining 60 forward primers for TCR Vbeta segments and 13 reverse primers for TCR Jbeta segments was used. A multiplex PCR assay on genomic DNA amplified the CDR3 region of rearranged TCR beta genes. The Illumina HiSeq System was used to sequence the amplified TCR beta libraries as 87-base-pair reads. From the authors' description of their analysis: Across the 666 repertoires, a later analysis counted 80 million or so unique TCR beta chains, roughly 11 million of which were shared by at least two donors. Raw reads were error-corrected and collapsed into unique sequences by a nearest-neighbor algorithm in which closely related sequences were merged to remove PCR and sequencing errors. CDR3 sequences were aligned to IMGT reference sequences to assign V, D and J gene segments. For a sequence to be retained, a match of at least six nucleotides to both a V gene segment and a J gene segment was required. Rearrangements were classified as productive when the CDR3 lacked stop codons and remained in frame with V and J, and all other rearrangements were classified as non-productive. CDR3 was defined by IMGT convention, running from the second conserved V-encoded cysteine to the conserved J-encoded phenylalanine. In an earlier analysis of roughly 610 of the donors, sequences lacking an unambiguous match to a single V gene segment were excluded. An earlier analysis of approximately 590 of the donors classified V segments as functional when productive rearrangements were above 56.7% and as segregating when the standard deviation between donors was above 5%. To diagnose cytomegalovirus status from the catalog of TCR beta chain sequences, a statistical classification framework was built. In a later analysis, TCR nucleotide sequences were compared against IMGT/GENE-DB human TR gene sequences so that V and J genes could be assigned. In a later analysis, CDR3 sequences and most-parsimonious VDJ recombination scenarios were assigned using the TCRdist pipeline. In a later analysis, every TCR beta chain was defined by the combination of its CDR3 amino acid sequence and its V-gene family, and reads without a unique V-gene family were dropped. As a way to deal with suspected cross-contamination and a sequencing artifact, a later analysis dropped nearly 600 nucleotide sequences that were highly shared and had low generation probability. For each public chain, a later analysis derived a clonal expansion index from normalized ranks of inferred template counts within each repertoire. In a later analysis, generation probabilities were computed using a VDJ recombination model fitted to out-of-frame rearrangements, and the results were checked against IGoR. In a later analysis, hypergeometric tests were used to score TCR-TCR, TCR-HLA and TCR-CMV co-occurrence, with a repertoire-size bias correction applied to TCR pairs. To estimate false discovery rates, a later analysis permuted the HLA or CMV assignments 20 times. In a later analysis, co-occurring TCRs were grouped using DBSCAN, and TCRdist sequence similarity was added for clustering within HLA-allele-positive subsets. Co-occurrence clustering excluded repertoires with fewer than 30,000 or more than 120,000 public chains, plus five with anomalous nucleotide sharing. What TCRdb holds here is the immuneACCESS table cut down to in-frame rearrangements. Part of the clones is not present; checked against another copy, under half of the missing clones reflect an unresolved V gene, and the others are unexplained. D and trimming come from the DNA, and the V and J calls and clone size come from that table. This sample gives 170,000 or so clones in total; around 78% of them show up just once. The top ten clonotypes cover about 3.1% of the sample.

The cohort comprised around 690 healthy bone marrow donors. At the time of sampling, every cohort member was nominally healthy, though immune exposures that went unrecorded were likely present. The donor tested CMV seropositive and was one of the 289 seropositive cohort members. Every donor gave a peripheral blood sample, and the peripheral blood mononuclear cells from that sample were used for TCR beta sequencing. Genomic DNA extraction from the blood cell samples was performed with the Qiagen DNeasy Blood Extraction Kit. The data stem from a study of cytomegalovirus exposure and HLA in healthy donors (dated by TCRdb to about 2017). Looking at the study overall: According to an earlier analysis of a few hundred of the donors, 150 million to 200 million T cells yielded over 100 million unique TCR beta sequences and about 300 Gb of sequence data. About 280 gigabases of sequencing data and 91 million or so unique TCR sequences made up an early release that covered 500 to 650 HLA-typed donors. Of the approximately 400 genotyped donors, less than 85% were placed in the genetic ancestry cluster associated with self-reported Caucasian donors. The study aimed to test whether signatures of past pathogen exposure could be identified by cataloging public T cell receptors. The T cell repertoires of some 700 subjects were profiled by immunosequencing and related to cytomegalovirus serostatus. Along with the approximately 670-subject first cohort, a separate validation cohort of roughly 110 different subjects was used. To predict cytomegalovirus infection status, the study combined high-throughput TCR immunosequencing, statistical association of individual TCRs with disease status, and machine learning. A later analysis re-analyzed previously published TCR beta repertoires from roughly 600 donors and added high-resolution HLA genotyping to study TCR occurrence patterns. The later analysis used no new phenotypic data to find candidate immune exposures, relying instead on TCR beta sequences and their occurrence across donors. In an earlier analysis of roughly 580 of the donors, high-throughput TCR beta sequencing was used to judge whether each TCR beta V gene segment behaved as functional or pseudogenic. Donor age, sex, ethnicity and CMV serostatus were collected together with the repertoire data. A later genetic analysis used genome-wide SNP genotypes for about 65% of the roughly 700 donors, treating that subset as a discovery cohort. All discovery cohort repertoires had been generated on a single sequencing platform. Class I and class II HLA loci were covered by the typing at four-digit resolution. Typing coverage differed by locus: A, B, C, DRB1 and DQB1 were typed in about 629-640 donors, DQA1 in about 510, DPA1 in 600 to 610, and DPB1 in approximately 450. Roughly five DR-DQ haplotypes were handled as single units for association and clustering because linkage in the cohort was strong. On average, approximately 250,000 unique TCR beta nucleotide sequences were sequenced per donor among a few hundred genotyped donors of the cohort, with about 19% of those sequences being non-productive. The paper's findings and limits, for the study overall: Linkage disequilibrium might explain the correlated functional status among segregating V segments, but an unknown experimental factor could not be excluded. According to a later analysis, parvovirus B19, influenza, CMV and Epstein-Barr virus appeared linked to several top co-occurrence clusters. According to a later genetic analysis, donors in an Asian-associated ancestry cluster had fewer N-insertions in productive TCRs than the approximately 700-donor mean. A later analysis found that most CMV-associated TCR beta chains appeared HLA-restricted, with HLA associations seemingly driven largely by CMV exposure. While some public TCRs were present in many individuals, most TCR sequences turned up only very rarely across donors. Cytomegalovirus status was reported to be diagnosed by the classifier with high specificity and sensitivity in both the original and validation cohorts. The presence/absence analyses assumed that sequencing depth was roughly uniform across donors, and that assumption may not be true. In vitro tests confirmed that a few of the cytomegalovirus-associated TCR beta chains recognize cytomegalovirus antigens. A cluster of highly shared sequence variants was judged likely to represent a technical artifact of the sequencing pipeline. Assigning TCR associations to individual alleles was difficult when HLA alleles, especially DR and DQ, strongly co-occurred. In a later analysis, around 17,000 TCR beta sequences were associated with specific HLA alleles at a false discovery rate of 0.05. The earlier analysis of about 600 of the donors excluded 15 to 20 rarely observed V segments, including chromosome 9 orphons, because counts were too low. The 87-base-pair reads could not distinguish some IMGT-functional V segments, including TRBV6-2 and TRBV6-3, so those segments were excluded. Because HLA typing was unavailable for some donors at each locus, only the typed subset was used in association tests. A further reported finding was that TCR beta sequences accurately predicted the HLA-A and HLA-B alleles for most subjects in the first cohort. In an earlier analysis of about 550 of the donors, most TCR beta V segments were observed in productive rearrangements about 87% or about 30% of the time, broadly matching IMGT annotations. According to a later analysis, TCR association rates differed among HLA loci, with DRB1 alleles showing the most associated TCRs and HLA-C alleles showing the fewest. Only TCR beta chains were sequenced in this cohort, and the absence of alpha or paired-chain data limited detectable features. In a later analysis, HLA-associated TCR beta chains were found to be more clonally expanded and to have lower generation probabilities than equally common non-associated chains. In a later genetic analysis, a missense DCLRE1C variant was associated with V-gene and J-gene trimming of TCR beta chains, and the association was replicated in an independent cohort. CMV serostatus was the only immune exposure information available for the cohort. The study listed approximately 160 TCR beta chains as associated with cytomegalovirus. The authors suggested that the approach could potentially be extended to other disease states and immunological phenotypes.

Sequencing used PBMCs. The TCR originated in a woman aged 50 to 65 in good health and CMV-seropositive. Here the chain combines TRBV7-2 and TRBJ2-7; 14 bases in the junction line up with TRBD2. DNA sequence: TGTGCCAGCAGCTCCGGGACTAGCGGGAGCGGACCGGGGGTTTTCGAGCAGTACTTC. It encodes CASSSGTSGSGPGVFEQYF.